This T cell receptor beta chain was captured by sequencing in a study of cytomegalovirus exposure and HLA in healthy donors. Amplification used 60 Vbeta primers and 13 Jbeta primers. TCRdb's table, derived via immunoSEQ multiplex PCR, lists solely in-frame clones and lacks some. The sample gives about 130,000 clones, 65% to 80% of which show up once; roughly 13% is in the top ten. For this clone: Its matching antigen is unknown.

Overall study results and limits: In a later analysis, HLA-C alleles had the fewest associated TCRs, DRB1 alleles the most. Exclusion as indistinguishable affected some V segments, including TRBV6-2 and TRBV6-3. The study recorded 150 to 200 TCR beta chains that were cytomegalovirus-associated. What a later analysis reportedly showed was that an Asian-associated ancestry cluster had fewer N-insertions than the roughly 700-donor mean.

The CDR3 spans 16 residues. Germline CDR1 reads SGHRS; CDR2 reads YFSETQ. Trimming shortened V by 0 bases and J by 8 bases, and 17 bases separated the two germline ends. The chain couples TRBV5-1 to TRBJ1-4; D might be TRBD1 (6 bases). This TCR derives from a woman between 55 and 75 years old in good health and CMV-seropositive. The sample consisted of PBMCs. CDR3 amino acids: CASSLDVRGPNEKLFF. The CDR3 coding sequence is TGCGCCAGCAGCTTGGATGTGCGGGGGCCCAACGAAAAACTGTTTTTT.